This T cell receptor beta chain was identified in a study of PD-1 blockade in classical Hodgkin lymphoma (dated by TCRdb to about 2020). Context from the whole study: Nivolumab dosing was 3 mg/kg intravenously every 2 weeks, continuing until either disease progression or unacceptable toxicity. The study used TCR beta sequencing and CyTOF to define a peripheral blood immune signature of response to PD-1 blockade in classical Hodgkin lymphoma.

Paper-wide results and their limitations: Newly diagnosed patients were reported to have lower baseline TCR diversity than healthy donors, and relapsed/refractory patients were reported to have lower baseline TCR diversity still. Baseline diversity similar to that of newly diagnosed patients was observed in trial patients achieving complete response, whereas significantly lower diversity was observed in partial responders and progressors. Lower diversity was observed in patients in whom nivolumab was started less than 1 year after ASCT, and these patients were excluded from later analyses so that confounding by immune reconstitution would be avoided. A significant rise by C4D1 was seen in CD4+ but not CD8+ TCR diversity (p=0.0027 vs p=0.16), with the rise being most apparent in complete responders (p=0.02). The study was limited to a single clinical trial cohort, and causes of repertoire differences, possibly disease activity or prior therapy, remained undefined.

The germline V gene (reference sequence) gives CDR1 as LNHDA and CDR2 as SQIVND. Compared with germline, V lacks 6 bases and J lacks 1 base; bases without a gene match: 1. Inclusive of the bounding cysteine and phenylalanine, the CDR3 is 14 residues long. The sequence is cut down to CDR3 DNA, 42 bases in frame from base 1. Genomic DNA was extracted with the Qiagen DNeasy kit from unsorted PBMCs and from negatively selected CD4+ and CD8+ fractions. TCR beta CDR3 regions were subjected to amplification by immunoSEQ multiplex PCR with primers that anneal to V and J segments. Amplification bias was minimized using a synthetic immune receptor repertoire, and residual bias was removed computationally after sequencing. The original pipeline was this. Custom Python scripts were used to quantify repertoire diversity as the Shannon entropy index. Unsorted, CD4+ and CD8+ repertoires were examined separately, except in combined analyses, for which CD4+ and CD8+ sequences were merged in silico. A clone counted as expanded when the clone's frequency after treatment rose at least 2-fold relative to C1D1, and clones undetected at baseline were given a pseudocount of 0.5. Clones with 0 or 1 copy at C1D1 were defined as singleton clones, while clones with 2 or more copies were defined as non-singleton clones. Clones expanded in unsorted samples were labelled as CD4+, CD8+ or unknown by matching protein sequences in sorted samples from the same patient. Diversity changes from C1D1 to C4D1 were tested in paired samples using Wilcoxon tests. The clones in this table, taken by TCRdb from immuneACCESS, are in-frame only. Not every clone is retained; where verified, under half of the shortfall comes from an unresolved V gene, and the cause of the rest is unknown. That table gives V, J and clone size, and the DNA gave D and trimming. In all, the sample holds around 91,000 clones, and 81% of those were seen once. Jointly, the top ten make up around 15% of the sample.

On this clone itself: Which antigen it targets is not known. No clone much larger than this one lies a single base away; base qualities are absent.

The time point tag for this specimen amounts to: cycle 2 day 1 (C2D1) of nivolumab. Relapse after autologous stem cell transplantation had occurred in all trial patients, and cohorts A, B and C were distinguished by prior brentuximab vedotin exposure. The trial cohort comprised around 60 patients with relapsed/refractory classical Hodgkin lymphoma whose best overall responses were complete response, partial response or progressive disease. Single-agent nivolumab was administered to trial patients in the multi-cohort phase II CheckMate 205 trial. An independent review committee assessed best overall response using the 2007 International Working Group response criteria. Trial PBMCs were collected immediately before nivolumab initiation (C1D1) and during therapy at cycle 2 day 1 and cycle 4 day 1. Peripheral blood was collected in 8 mL Vacutainer Cell Preparation Tubes, from which PBMCs were isolated by centrifugation and then cryopreserved.

The chain was built from TRBV19 and TRBJ2-7; 12 bases in the junction line up with TRBD2. The receptor was derived from a human donor with classical Hodgkin lymphoma. The sequences come from peripheral blood mononuclear cells (PBMCs), collected before the second cycle of nivolumab. CDR3 reads: CASRTSGSSYEQYF. DNA sequence: TGTGCCAGTAGGACTAGCGGGAGTTCCTACGAGCAGTACTTC.